This T cell receptor beta chain stems from a study of shared clonotypes between healthy human individuals. The germline gives CDR1 WNHNN, CDR2 SYGVQD (reference sequence). Trimming pared 1 base from V and 1 base from J, leaving 10 bases between. This CDR3 contains 15 residues. Clones were read by immunoSEQ multiplex PCR, and TCRdb kept only the in-frame ones, dropping some. The sample contains some 2,000,000 clones, 85% to 95% of which appear only once. The sequenced sample was naive CD4+ T cells sorted from blood. Subset denoted: CD45RA+ positively selected. This chain uses TRBV10-1 with TRBJ1-1; no firm D call. This sequence was found in a man aged 18 to 30 in good health. The CDR3 nucleotides read TGCGCCAGCAGTGAGTACCAAACAAGGAACACTGAAGCTTTCTTT. Encoded protein: CASSEYQTRNTEAFF.